The 2 T cell receptor beta chains below come from one sample, sequenced in a study of T and B cells in COVID-19 patients. TRB was amplified from approximately 250-480 ng of blood genomic DNA. BIOMED2 TRB-A/B primer pools were used in multiplex TRB PCR. TCRdb ran MiXCR on the multiplex PCR reads and lists one entry per CDR3 protein. The sample holds some 8,000 distinct CDR3 sequences, about 23% seen once. Sequencing used blood. The receptors here all came from a human donor who had recovered from COVID-19.

To note about this clonotype: Relative to the germline gene, one junction end is altered; a read error may explain this. V and J are TRBV13 and TRBJ2-7, with D possibly matching TRBD1 (5 bases). CDR1 and CDR2 (germline): PRHDT, FYEKMQ (reference sequence). The length of the CDR3 is 14 residues. CDR3 loop: CASSLEGDSYEQYF. In nucleotides, the CDR3 is TGCGCCAGCAGCTTGGAAGGGGACTCCTACGAGCAGTACTTC.

V is TRBV7-9 and J is TRBJ1-1; D may be TRBD1 (5 bases). V was trimmed by 1 base and J by 1 base, leaving 10 bases between them. The CDR3 totals 15 residues. Per the germline V gene, CDR1 is SEHNR and CDR2 is FQNEAQ (reference sequence). The CDR3 DNA reads TGTGCCAGCAGCTTAGGGGGGGGAACGAACACTGAAGCTTTCTTT. Protein product: CASSLGGGTNTEAFF.